The 27 T cell receptor beta chains in this list originate from one sample, sequenced in a study of regulatory T cells in long-lasting Graves disease. CDR3-region Arm-PCR and iRepertoire HTBI primers produced the TCR beta libraries. MiXCR, run by TCRdb on the multiplex PCR reads, gives a single entry per CDR3 protein. The sample carries around 400,000 distinct CDR3 sequences, about 16% recorded once. Time point of the sample: newly diagnosed GD, antithyroid drugs for less than 3 months. After RNA was extracted from PBMCs, the TCR library was made from it. This specimen was peripheral blood mononuclear cells (PBMCs), taken at new diagnosis, from a patient treated with antithyroid drugs. The receptors here all came from a female donor with Graves disease.

This clonotype was counted ten times or more. The junction departs from the called germline gene at one end, perhaps through a read error. The chain is built from TRBV27 and TRBJ1-1, with D unresolved. The CDR3 loop spans 13 amino acids. CDR1 is MNHEY, CDR2 SMNVEV, per germline (reference sequence). CDR3 sequence (DNA): TGTGCCAGCCGTTTCTTTTTGAACACTGAAGCTTTCTTT. Translated: CASRFFLNTEAFF.

There are many counts of this clonotype. The gene calls are TRBV15 and TRBJ1-4, with D unresolved. V was pared by 0 bases and J by 7 bases, with 15 bases between. The CDR3 sequence is 16 residues long. Germline V gene data show CDR1 as LNHNV and CDR2 as YYDKDF (reference sequence). This chain's CDR3 is CATSRERKGFGEKLFF. The CDR3 DNA reads as TGTGCCACCAGCAGAGAGAGAAAAGGGTTTGGTGAAAAACTGTTTTTT.

This clonotype was found many times. This sequence joins TRBV27 and TRBJ2-4, with 7 bases fitting TRBD2. V gave up 7 bases and J gave up 9 bases; unmatched junction bases: 12. The CDR3 has 14 amino acids. CDR1 and CDR2 from the germline V gene are MNHEY and SMNVEV (reference sequence). CDR3: CASNNGGSGSIQYF. The CDR3 nucleotides read TGTGCCAGCAACAACGGGGGGAGTGGGAGCATTCAGTACTTC.

In its sample, this clonotype was seen many times. This rearrangement joins TRBV28 to TRBJ2-1; maybe TRBD2 (6 bases). The CDR3 has 14 amino acids. Germline lookup yields CDR1 MDHEN and CDR2 SYDVKM. Trimming shortened V by 1 base and J by 8 bases, and 12 bases separated the two germline ends. CDR3 nucleotide sequence: TGTGCCAGCAGTTTATATTCGTGGGGGGATGAGCAGTTCTTC. Amino acid sequence: CASSLYSWGDEQFF. Combining the CDR3 with reference TRBV28 and TRBJ2-1 gives the whole variable domain DVKVTQSSRYLVKRTGEKVFLECVQDMDHENMFWYRQDPGLGLRLIYFSYDVKMKEKGDIPEGYSVSREKKERFSLILESASTNQTSMYLCASSLYSWGDEQFFGPGTRLTVL.

Concerning this clonotype itself: This may arise from a read error, as a much more abundant clone is one base away. The J gene is TRBJ2-1, the V gene TRBV29-1; D is unresolved. This CDR3 is built from 15 residues. Germline CDR1 and CDR2: SQVTM and ANQGSEA. The CDR3 DNA reads as TGCAGCGTTGATTCGGGTCACTACACTTACAATGGGCAGTTCTTC. Translation gives CSVDSGHYTYNGQFF.

Comment on this clonotype: This sequence is one base from a far larger clone and is likely a read error. The chain links TRBV7-8 to TRBJ2-1; D perhaps matches TRBD1 (6 bases). With the DNA end fitting TRBJ2-5 better, the J assignment may be wrong. Germline CDR1 reads SGHVS; CDR2 reads FQNEAQ. The CDR3 is made up of 14 amino acids. CDR3 nucleotides: TGTGCCAGCAGCTTAGGGACAGTACAAGAGGCCCAGTACTTC. The encoded protein is CASSLGTVQEAQYF.

This clonotype was recorded a few times. The rearrangement joins TRBV6-1 to TRBJ1-2; no firm D call. The germline V gene has CDR1 MNHNS and CDR2 SASEGT. This CDR3 contains 13 residues. The V and J ends lost 8 bases and 4 bases respectively, with 14 bases between them. As DNA, the CDR3 is TGTGCCAGCTTATACCGGGATCGCTATGGCTACACCTTC. Translated: CASLYRDRYGYTF.

This clonotype came up many times. The chain couples TRBV30 to TRBJ2-7; no clear D gene. Trimming took off 8 bases at V and 5 bases at J, with 13 bases between the two ends. Germline V lookup: CDR1 GTSNPN, CDR2 SVGIG (reference sequence). The CDR3 has 11 amino acids. The CDR3 coding sequence is TGTGCCGCTAAGGGTGGCCACGAGCAGTACTTC. Its translation: CAAKGGHEQYF.

This clonotype was counted at least ten times. This chain links TRBV20-1 with TRBJ2-3; D unclear. The CDR3 runs 13 residues. Germline V CDR1 and CDR2: DFQATT, SNEGSKA (reference sequence). V lost 5 bases and J lost 6, with 15 bases in between. The CDR3 DNA is TGCAGTGCTTCGAGTTACGGTGGGGATACGCAGTATTTT. This gives the protein CSASSYGGDTQYF.

Ten or more counts support this clonotype. This rearrangement joins TRBV5-1 to TRBJ2-7; possibly TRBD1 for D (6 bases). Trimming removed 3 bases at V and 5 bases at J, with 12 bases between. The CDR3 has 13 amino acids. Germline assignment: CDR1 SGHRS and CDR2 YFSETQ. Here the CDR3 DNA reads TGCGCCAGCAGCTGGGACATGGGCAACGAGCAGTACTTC. Translated, it gives CASSWDMGNEQYF.

Turning to this clonotype: This likely stems from a read error, as it lies one base from a far larger clone. This rearrangement joins TRBV6-2 or TRBV6-3 to TRBJ2-1, with TRBD2 matching over 9 bases. Germline V CDR1 and CDR2: MNHEY, SVGEGT. The CDR3 has 16 residues. V shed 8 bases, J shed 6 bases, and the junction held 14 bases outside the gene matches. CDR3 residues: CASPYELAGDLNEQFF. The CDR3 DNA reads TGTGCCAGCCCCTATGAACTAGCGGGTGACCTCAATGAGCAGTTCTTC.

Ten or more counts support this clonotype. The CDR3 nucleotides read TGTGCCACCAGCCCCTTTCCGGGAGAGGCGGAGACCCAGTACTTC. This codes for CATSPFPGEAETQYF. The chain joins TRBV6-1 to TRBJ2-5; weak D call: TRBD2 (6 bases). Trimming left V 10 bases short and J 5 bases short, with 23 bases between. CDR3 length: 15 amino acids. The V gene's germline CDR1 is MNHNS and CDR2 SASEGT.

This clonotype was recorded many times. The V and J genes are TRBV3-1 and TRBJ1-3; D is unresolved. This CDR3 region has 16 residues. V was pared by 0 bases and J by 0 bases, with 9 bases between. Germline CDR1 is LGHDT and CDR2 is YNNKEL (reference sequence). DNA of the CDR3: TGTGCCAGCAGCCAAGAGGAGGGATTCTCTGGAAACACCATATATTTT. This sequence encodes CASSQEEGFSGNTIYF.

This clonotype was recorded a few times. The V and J genes are TRBV7-2 and TRBJ2-2; 9 bases are a match to TRBD2. In germline, CDR1 is SGHTA, CDR2 FQGNSA. The ends lost 1 base at V and 4 bases at J; junction bases unmatched: 7. CDR3 length equals 17 residues. The CDR3 coding sequence is TGTGCCAGCAGCTTAGTCTTAGCGGGAGTTGTCACCGGGGAGCTGTTTTTT. Its translation is CASSLVLAGVVTGELFF.

This clonotype was recorded many times. This rearrangement joins TRBV11-2 to TRBJ2-3, with TRBD1 matching 9 bases. After removal of 0 bases from V and 3 bases from J, the junction contained 1 base not matched to a gene. Germline V CDR1 and CDR2: SGHAT, FQNNGV. CDR3 length equals 15 residues. The CDR3 nucleotides are TGTGCCAGCAGCTTAGAGGGGACAGGGACAGATACGCAGTATTTT. Translating it yields CASSLEGTGTDTQYF.

This clonotype occurred many times. The gene calls are TRBV30 and TRBJ2-7; TRBD2 aligns across 9 bases. The V segment lost 0 bases and the J segment 6 bases; nucleotides outside the gene matches: 9. The CDR3 contains 15 residues. CDR1 and CDR2 from the germline V gene are GTSNPN and SVGIG (reference sequence). The CDR3 DNA is TGTGCCTGGAGTGTACCGGGCGGGGGGGCCTTCGAGCAGTACTTC. Translating gives CAWSVPGGGAFEQYF.

This clonotype was detected ten times or more. The chain couples TRBV28 to TRBJ2-5, with TRBD2 matching 8 bases. CDR1 and CDR2 from the germline V gene are MDHEN and SYDVKM. V was clipped by 3 bases and J by 1 base; unmatched bases: 4. The CDR3 spans 15 residues. In DNA form, the CDR3 reads TGTGCCAGCAGTTTCGTTGCGGGAGGCCAAGAGACCCAGTACTTC. It is translated as CASSFVAGGQETQYF.

In this sample, this clonotype turned up many times. The gene calls are TRBV4-1 and TRBJ1-1; 8 bases match TRBD1. The CDR3 runs 13 residues. With 0 bases clipped from V and 11 bases from J, the junction kept 5 bases outside the gene matches. CDR1 MGHRA and CDR2 YSYEKL come from the germline V gene. The CDR3 here is CASSQDLDRDAFF. The CDR3, as DNA: TGCGCCAGCAGCCAAGACTTGGACAGGGACGCTTTCTTT.

This clonotype was observed at least ten times. The chain links TRBV20-1 to TRBJ1-3, with D unresolved. This CDR3 is 16 amino acids long. Germline values: CDR1 DFQATT, CDR2 SNEGSKA (reference sequence). V lost 0 bases and J lost 4, with 16 bases in between. The CDR3 DNA follows: TGCAGTGCTAGAGAGGAGGGTCTAGGGCCCGGAAACACCATATATTTT. As protein: CSAREEGLGPGNTIYF.

The sample holds many counts of this clonotype. The chain links TRBV7-2 to TRBJ1-5; the match to TRBD1 covers 8 bases. This CDR3 has 16 residues. With 3 bases clipped from V and 0 bases from J, the junction kept 4 bases outside the gene matches. The germline V gene encodes CDR1 SGHTA and CDR2 FQGNSA. The CDR3 is CASSLGDRNSNQPQHF. CDR3 nucleotide sequence: TGTGCCAGCAGCTTGGGGGACAGGAATAGCAATCAGCCCCAGCATTTT.

This clonotype was counted many times. V and J are TRBV7-9 and TRBJ2-3; tentatively, D is TRBD1 or TRBD2 (5 bases each). Looked up from germline, CDR1 is SEHNR and CDR2 is FQNEAQ (reference sequence). With 6 bases removed from V and 1 base from J, the gap between germline ends came to 17 bases. CDR3 length: 16 amino acids. Written as DNA, the CDR3 is TGTGCCAGCAGTTTCGAGGGGAGTTCGGGCACAGATACGCAGTATTTT. Amino acids: CASSFEGSSGTDTQYF.

This clonotype has ten or more counts. The chain carries TRBV19 and TRBJ1-1; D perhaps matches TRBD1 (5 bases). V lost 6 bases and J lost 1, with 12 bases in between. CDR1 is LNHDA and CDR2 is SQIVND in the germline V gene (reference sequence). The CDR3 is made up of 14 amino acids. CDR3 protein: CASRDPGRNTEAFF. The CDR3, as DNA: TGTGCCAGTAGAGACCCGGGACGGAACACTGAAGCTTTCTTT.

At least ten counts were recorded for this clonotype. The V and J genes are TRBV2 and TRBJ2-7; possibly TRBD2 for D (5 bases). Per germline, CDR1 SNHLY and CDR2 FYNNEI. The CDR3 length is 12 residues. The ends were cut back, 7 bases at V and 5 bases at J, with 12 bases in the middle. CDR3 amino acids: CASMRALDEQYF. For the CDR3, the DNA is TGTGCCAGCATGCGGGCTCTCGACGAGCAGTACTTC.

The sample holds many counts of this clonotype. The chain combines TRBV5-1 with TRBJ2-2, with D unresolved. Per germline, CDR1 SGHRS and CDR2 YFSETQ. V dropped 0 bases and J dropped 0 bases, with 6 bases sitting between them. This CDR3 spans 15 amino acids. The DNA for the CDR3 is TGCGCCAGCAGCTTGGGGCAGTCGAACACCGGGGAGCTGTTTTTT. It yields the protein CASSLGQSNTGELFF.

There are many counts of this clonotype. V and J are TRBV5-4 and TRBJ1-2, with TRBD1 matching 9 bases. The CDR3 is 14 residues long. Per the germline V gene, CDR1 is SGHNT and CDR2 is YYREEE (reference sequence). V was pared by 3 bases and J by 6 bases, with 6 bases of the junction left unmatched. This CDR3 reads CASSWNRGRNGYTF. CDR3 in DNA: TGTGCCAGCAGCTGGAACAGGGGGCGTAATGGCTACACCTTC.

This clonotype was seen more than once but under ten times. The genes are TRBV2 and TRBJ2-5, with a possible D match to TRBD1 (6 bases). Germline assignment: CDR1 SNHLY and CDR2 FYNNEI. Trimming took 5 bases from V and 5 from J, leaving 12 bases between them. The CDR3 consists of 13 residues. CDR3 coding DNA: TGTGCCAGCAGTCTTACAGGGTACGAGACCCAGTACTTC. This encodes CASSLTGYETQYF. Based on the CDR3 plus reference TRBV2 and TRBJ2-5, the full variable domain is EPEVTQTPSHQVTQMGQEVILRCVPISNHLYFYWYRQILGQKVEFLVSFYNNEISEKSEIFDDQFSVERPDGSNFTLKIRSTKLEDSAMYFCASSLTGYETQYFGPGTRLLVL.

This clonotype was counted ten times or more. The V call is TRBV5-1, the J call TRBJ1-1; D might be TRBD1 (5 bases). The length of the CDR3 is 15 residues. V was pared by 2 bases and J by 3 bases, with 14 bases between. Germline CDR1 and CDR2: SGHRS and YFSETQ. For the CDR3, the DNA is TGCGCCAGCAGCTTATGGAGGGACCGTGACACTGAAGCTTTCTTT. Translation gives CASSLWRDRDTEAFF.